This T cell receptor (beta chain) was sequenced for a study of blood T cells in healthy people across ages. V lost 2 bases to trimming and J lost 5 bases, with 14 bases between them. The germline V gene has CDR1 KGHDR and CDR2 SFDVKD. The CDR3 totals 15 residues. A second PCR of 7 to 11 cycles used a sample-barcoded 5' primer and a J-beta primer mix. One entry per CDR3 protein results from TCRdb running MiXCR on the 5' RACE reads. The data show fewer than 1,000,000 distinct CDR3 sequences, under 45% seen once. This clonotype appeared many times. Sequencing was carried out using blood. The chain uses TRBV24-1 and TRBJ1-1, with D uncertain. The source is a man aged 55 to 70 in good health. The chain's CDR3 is CATSDSRQGLTEAFF. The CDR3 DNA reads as TGTGCCACCAGTGATTCCCGACAAGGATTAACTGAAGCTTTCTTT.